This T cell receptor beta chain was profiled in a study of T cell responses to AZD1222 COVID-19 vaccine. Findings of the study overall: The breadth and depth of Spike-specific TCRs increased once two AZD1222 doses had been given.

Details on this clone: Its antigen is as yet unknown.

Libraries were prepared by immunoSEQ multiplex PCR; TCRdb keeps only in-frame clonotypes and omits some of them. The data show roughly 140,000 clones, about 92% seen once. The CDR3 runs to 16 residues. V was trimmed by 1 base and J by 3 bases, leaving 12 bases between them. Germline loops: CDR1 LGHNA, CDR2 YSLEER. The origin of this receptor is an adult in good health. Here the sequenced sample was peripheral blood, taken on day 0 of AZD1222 vaccination. The chain couples TRBV4-3 to TRBJ1-4, with D possibly matching TRBD1 (5 bases). The CDR3 here is CASSQGPRQPNEKLFF. The DNA of the CDR3 is TGCGCCAGCAGCCAAGGACCCAGACAGCCTAATGAAAAACTGTTTTTT.